Reported below is one TCR beta chain. Antigen specificity is unknown. Trimming cost V 1 base and J 6 bases; bases outside gene matches: 8. CDR1 and CDR2 from the germline V gene are DFQATT and SNEGSKA (reference sequence). The CDR3 extends over 16 amino acids. This entry comes from a study of blood T cells in healthy people across ages. Across the whole study: Template-switching capture recovered about one barcoded beta molecule per two T cells. General observations from the study: Per million T cells, TCR beta diversity dropped roughly linearly as age increased.

Donors each provided ten milliliters of peripheral blood. A second PCR, run for about 7 to 12 cycles, used a sample-barcoded 5' primer plus a J-beta primer mix. Researchers report that a template-switch adaptor with 12 random nucleotides tagged each cDNA molecule. In TCRdb, the 5' RACE reads were re-called with MiXCR into one record per CDR3 protein. The table lists about 2 million distinct CDR3 sequences, 40% to 55% of them singletons. The V gene is TRBV20-1, the J gene TRBJ2-1; 11 bases fit TRBD2. Sequencing used blood. This TCR derives from a woman aged 40 to 55 in good health. DNA of the CDR3: TGCAGTGCTAGAGTTCCTAGCGGGGGGAATCCCAATGAGCAGTTCTTC. Amino acids: CSARVPSGGNPNEQFF.